This TCR beta chain was sequenced in a study of cytomegalovirus exposure and HLA in healthy donors. Study details: Later analysis reported that the 110 or so validation repertoires shared the platform of the approximately 690 first-cohort repertoires.

Only in-frame clones appear in the TCRdb table, and some are missing; sequencing was by immunoSEQ multiplex PCR. The table lists roughly 100,000 clones, approximately 90% of them singletons. As for this clone: The antigen remains undetermined.

The CDR3 totals 16 residues. With 5 bases removed from V and 2 bases from J, the gap between germline ends came to 18 bases. The germline V gene has CDR1 SEHNR and CDR2 FQNEAQ (reference sequence). Study observations and caveats: In a later analysis, first-cohort TCR clusters were found to tend to co-occur in the approximately 110 validation repertoires.

The sequenced sample consisted of PBMCs. The rearrangement uses TRBV7-9 and TRBJ1-2; TRBD1 is a possible D gene (5 bases). This sequence was found in a woman between 18 and 30 years old in good health and CMV-seropositive. The CDR3: CASSPPWQGRNYGYTF. The DNA for the CDR3 is TGTGCCAGCAGCCCCCCCTGGCAGGGCAGAAACTATGGCTACACCTTC.